Below are 8 T cell receptor beta chains sequenced from a single sample in a study of cytomegalovirus exposure and HLA in healthy donors. Vbeta (60) and Jbeta (13) primers were used in the PCR. Clones were sequenced by immunoSEQ multiplex PCR, and TCRdb holds only the in-frame ones, with some missing. In the table there are about 190,000 clones, 79% of which are singletons. Sequencing used PBMCs. All receptors come from a woman aged 45-59 years in good health and CMV-seronegative.

This clone showed up just once. The rearrangement joins TRBV5-1 to TRBJ1-2; D not certain. CDR3 length: 14 residues. Per the germline V gene, CDR1 is SGHRS and CDR2 is YFSETQ. Trimming removed 0 bases from V and 7 bases from J, with 13 bases in between. DNA of the CDR3: TGCGCCAGCAGCTTGGGGGAGATTGGTGGTGGCTACACCTTC. The encoded protein is CASSLGEIGGGYTF.

The rearrangement joins TRBV7-3 to TRBJ2-2; weak D call: TRBD2 (5 bases). Trimming stripped 10 bases from V and 4 bases from J, with 16 bases between. Germline CDR1 SGHTA, CDR2 FQGTGA. This CDR3 region has 14 residues. Written as DNA, the CDR3 is TGTGCCACTACGCTAGCTCGGGGCACCGGGGAGCTGTTTTTT. Protein: CATTLARGTGELFF. Variable domain in full (rest from reference TRBV7-3 and TRBJ2-2): GAGVSQTPSNKVTEKGKYVELRCDPISGHTALYWYRQSLGQGPEFLIYFQGTGAADDSGLPNDRFFAVRPEGSVSTLKIQRTERGDSAVYLCATTLARGTGELFFGEGSRLTVL.

The V call is TRBV5-4, the J call TRBJ1-2; maybe TRBD1 (6 bases). V dropped 3 bases and J dropped 3 bases, with 12 bases sitting between them. The germline gives CDR1 SGHNT, CDR2 YYREEE (reference sequence). This CDR3 contains 14 residues. The CDR3 region has the DNA TGTGCCAGCAGCTACACTGGGGGCGACTATGGCTACACCTTC. The encoded protein is CASSYTGGDYGYTF. Combining the CDR3 with reference TRBV5-4 and TRBJ1-2 gives the whole variable domain ETGVTQSPTHLIKTRGQQVTLRCSSQSGHNTVSWYQQALGQGPQFIFQYYREEENGRGNFPPRFSGLQFPNYSSELNVNALELDDSALYLCASSYTGGDYGYTFGSGTRLTVV.

The J gene is TRBJ2-5, the V gene TRBV28; the match to TRBD2 covers 14 bases. The DNA matches TRBJ2-7 better at its end, which makes the J call doubtful. The CDR3 spans 17 residues. Germline V gives CDR1 MDHEN, CDR2 SYDVKM. The CDR3 protein is CASSFGTSGRVGYEQYF. DNA of the CDR3: TGTGCCAGCAGTTTTGGGACTAGCGGGAGAGTGGGGTACGAGCAGTACTTC.

Comments on this clone: One end of the junction is discordant with germline, which a read error may explain. The chain carries TRBV6-6 and TRBJ1-2; 9 positions match TRBD1. The CDR3 is 14 amino acids. Germline V gives CDR1 MNHNY, CDR2 SVGAGI (reference sequence). The CDR3 DNA is TGTGCCAGCAGTTACGGGACAGGGAACTGTGGCTACACCTTC. Its translation: CASSYGTGNCGYTF.

V is TRBV7-9 and J is TRBJ2-7, with 9 bases identical to TRBD2. V lost 5 bases to trimming and J lost 0 bases; unmatched junction nucleotides: 14. The germline V gene has CDR1 SEHNR and CDR2 FQNEAQ (reference sequence). The CDR3 runs to 18 residues. DNA for the CDR3: TGTGCCAGCAGCATCGGGACCGCCGGGACTAGCCTCTCCTACGAGCAGTACTTC. Protein: CASSIGTAGTSLSYEQYF.

The sample holds one count of this clone. The V call is TRBV19, the J call TRBJ2-5, with D unresolved. The CDR3 runs 13 residues. Germline V gene data show CDR1 as LNHDA and CDR2 as SQIVND (reference sequence). V was clipped by 1 base and J by 4 bases, with 7 bases between them. CDR3 nucleotides: TGTGCCAGTAGTATAGGCAGGTCAGAGACCCAGTACTTC. Encoded protein: CASSIGRSETQYF.

The chain carries TRBV2 and TRBJ1-3, with a weak D call TRBD1 (6 bases). Per the germline V gene, CDR1 is SNHLY and CDR2 is FYNNEI. Trimming took off 5 bases at V and 0 bases at J, with 17 bases between the two ends. This CDR3 region has 17 residues. CDR3 DNA: TGTGCCAGCAGTATCCGTCGGGGGGCGACCTCTGGAAACACCATATATTTT. This sequence encodes CASSIRRGATSGNTIYF.